A single T cell receptor beta chain is shown here with its context. Its antigen is currently unknown. Profiling relied on immunoSEQ multiplex PCR, and the TCRdb table lists in-frame clones only, not all of them. This sample has tens of thousands of clones, with almost 85% found just once. The data stem from a study of T cells in narcolepsy. In the study overall: Donors had narcolepsy type 1 or type 2, or were healthy controls.

The study's findings and limits: Healthy controls reportedly lacked the autoreactive clonotypes serially found in patients' blood. Some memory CD4+ repertoires had no autoreactive clone sequences. Comparing one patient's CSF and blood CD4+ clonotypes highlighted HCRT- and TRIB2-specific autoreactive clonotypes.

This clonotype was obtained from a human donor with narcolepsy. The material sequenced was CD45RA- memory CD4+ T cells from PBMCs.

CDR3 protein: CASRTGLEGTQYF. The CDR3 DNA sequence: TGTGCCAGCAGGACAGGGTTAGAGGGGACCCAGTACTTC. The chain couples TRBV7-8 to TRBJ2-5; 7 nucleotides line up with TRBD1. This CDR3 has 13 amino acids. Germline values: CDR1 SGHVS, CDR2 FQNEAQ. V lost 6 bases and J lost 7; bases outside the gene matches: 8.